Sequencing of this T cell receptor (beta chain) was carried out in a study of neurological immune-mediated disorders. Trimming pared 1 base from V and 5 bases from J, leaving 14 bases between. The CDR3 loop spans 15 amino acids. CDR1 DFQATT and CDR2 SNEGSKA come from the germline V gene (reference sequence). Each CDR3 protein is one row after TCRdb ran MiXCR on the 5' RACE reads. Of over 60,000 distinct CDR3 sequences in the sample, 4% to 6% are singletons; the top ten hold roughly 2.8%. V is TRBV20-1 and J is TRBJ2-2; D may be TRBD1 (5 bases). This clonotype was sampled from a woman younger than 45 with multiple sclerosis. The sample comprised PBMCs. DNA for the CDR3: TGCAGTGCTAGAGCTGGCAGGGTGGGAACCGGGGAGCTGTTTTTT. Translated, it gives CSARAGRVGTGELFF.